These 17 T cell receptor beta chains were all obtained from the same sample, sequenced in a study of glioma-infiltrating T cells after dendritic cell vaccination. Generated by immunoSEQ multiplex PCR, the TCRdb table keeps only in-frame clones and is missing some. The table lists tens of thousands of clones, around 80% of them singletons. The source material was blood, sampled before dendritic cell vaccination. These receptors all come from a human donor with glioblastoma.

The chain links TRBV19 to TRBJ1-1; D is uncertain. The CDR3 is made up of 13 amino acids. The ends were cut back, 5 bases at V and 4 bases at J, with 11 bases in the middle. Germline V gene data show CDR1 as LNHDA and CDR2 as SQIVND (reference sequence). The chain's CDR3 is CASSQTTFTEAFF. The CDR3 bases are TGTGCCAGTAGTCAGACTACCTTCACTGAAGCTTTCTTT.

The CDR3 DNA reads as TGTGCCAGCAGCTCGCCGGGAGGAAATGGCTACACCTTC. Its protein is CASSSPGGNGYTF. The rearrangement joins TRBV11-3 to TRBJ1-2; D is uncertain. The length of the CDR3 is 13 residues. Germline V CDR1 and CDR2: SGHNT, YENEEA. Trimming removed 4 bases at V and 6 bases at J, with 12 bases between. The entire variable domain, with the rest obtained from reference TRBV11-3 and TRBJ1-2, is as follows: EAGVVQSPRYKIIEKKQPVAFWCNPISGHNTLYWYLQNLGQGPELLIRYENEEAVDDSQLPKDRFSAERLKGVDSTLKIQPAELGDSAVYLCASSSPGGNGYTFGSGTRLTVV.

The V gene is TRBV29-1, the J gene TRBJ2-5, with D perhaps matching TRBD1 (6 bases). The CDR3 spans 15 residues. Looked up from germline, CDR1 is SQVTM and CDR2 is ANQGSEA. Trimming shortened V by 0 bases and J by 5 bases, and 16 bases separated the two germline ends. The CDR3 protein is CSVEEWQGQGETQYF. CDR3 coding DNA: TGCAGCGTTGAAGAATGGCAGGGGCAGGGGGAGACCCAGTACTTC.

The V and J genes are TRBV5-1 and TRBJ2-7; 13 bases fit TRBD2. J lost 4 bases, V lost 0 bases, and 4 bases had no gene match. Per the germline V gene, CDR1 is SGHRS and CDR2 is YFSETQ. This CDR3 spans 16 amino acids. CDR3 residues: CASSLEGTSGTYEQYV. In nucleotides, the CDR3 is TGCGCCAGCAGCTTGGAGGGGACTAGCGGGACGTACGAGCAGTACGTC.

The rearrangement joins TRBV27 to TRBJ2-3; D remains ambiguous. Germline assignment: CDR1 MNHEY and CDR2 SMNVEV (reference sequence). The V and J ends lost 2 bases and 5 bases respectively, with 8 bases between them. The CDR3 contains 13 residues. The CDR3 loop reads CASSLIFLDTQYF. CDR3 DNA: TGTGCCAGCAGTTTAATCTTTTTAGATACGCAGTATTTT.

The J gene is TRBJ1-1, the V gene TRBV11-2; possible D gene TRBD1, 6 bases. Germline loops: CDR1 SGHAT, CDR2 FQNNGV. V was pared by 5 bases and J by 0 bases, with 7 bases between. The CDR3 loop spans 13 amino acids. CDR3 DNA: TGTGCCAGCAGCCGGACAGTGAACACTGAAGCTTTCTTT. Its protein product is CASSRTVNTEAFF. Based on the CDR3 plus reference TRBV11-2 and TRBJ1-1, the full variable domain is EAGVAQSPRYKIIEKRQSVAFWCNPISGHATLYWYQQILGQGPKLLIQFQNNGVVDDSQLPKDRFSAERLKGVDSTLKIQPAKLEDSAVYLCASSRTVNTEAFFGQGTRLTVV.

The chain combines TRBV7-8 with TRBJ1-3; possibly TRBD1 for D (6 bases). V was shortened by 4 bases and J by 0 bases, with 7 bases between the two germline ends. The CDR3 sequence is 14 residues long. CDR1 and CDR2 (germline): SGHVS, FQNEAQ. The chain's CDR3 is CASSWTDSGNTIYF. The CDR3 DNA follows: TGTGCCAGCAGCTGGACAGACTCTGGAAACACCATATATTTT.

The chain links TRBV27 to TRBJ1-2; D not resolved. The CDR3 has 14 amino acids. The ends were cut back, 5 bases at V and 2 bases at J, with 12 bases in the middle. The germline CDR1 and CDR2 sequences are MNHEY and SMNVEV (reference sequence). Here the CDR3 DNA reads TGTGCCAGCAGTCGGGAGGAAAGGAACTATGGCTACACCTTC. This gives the protein CASSREERNYGYTF.

The chain recombines TRBV9 with TRBJ1-2; 9 bases fit TRBD1. The CDR3 covers 16 residues. Germline V gene sequence: CDR1 SGDLS, CDR2 YYNGEE. The V and J ends lost 3 bases and 6 bases, in that order; junction bases with no gene match: 12. CDR3 residues: CASSDIFTGGSHGYTF. As DNA, the CDR3 is TGTGCCAGCAGCGATATCTTTACAGGGGGCTCCCATGGCTACACCTTC.

CDR3 sequence (DNA): TGTGCCAGCTGCTTGACAAGCCCCTTGAACACTGAAGCTTTCTTT. Its translation is CASCLTSPLNTEAFF. The J gene is TRBJ1-1, the V gene TRBV6-1, with D uncertain. Germline V gives CDR1 MNHNS, CDR2 SASEGT. The CDR3 loop spans 15 amino acids. V was clipped by 8 bases and J by 0 bases, with 16 bases between them.

J is TRBJ1-2 and V is TRBV19, with D tentatively TRBD1 (6 bases). Germline V gene data show CDR1 as LNHDA and CDR2 as SQIVND (reference sequence). V was cut by 5 bases and J by 7 bases, with 20 bases left in between. The CDR3 sequence is 15 residues long. The CDR3 is CASSSQGADGGGYTF. In nucleotides, the CDR3 is TGTGCCAGTAGTTCACAGGGAGCGGACGGTGGTGGCTACACCTTC.

The chain combines TRBV5-1 with TRBJ2-2, with D perhaps matching TRBD2 (5 bases). This CDR3 spans 14 amino acids. Germline loops: CDR1 SGHRS, CDR2 YFSETQ. V lost 3 bases and J 6 bases, leaving 12 bases between the germline ends. The CDR3 region has the DNA TGCGCCAGCAGCTGGATTCTAGCCGCCGGGGAGCTGTTTTTT. Encoded protein: CASSWILAAGELFF. Variable domain in full (rest from reference TRBV5-1 and TRBJ2-2): KAGVTQTPRYLIKTRGQQVTLSCSPISGHRSVSWYQQTPGQGLQFLFEYFSETQRNKGNFPGRFSGRQFSNSRSEMNVSTLELGDSALYLCASSWILAAGELFFGEGSRLTVL.

The genes are TRBV6-5 and TRBJ2-1; 8 bases are a match to TRBD1. The CDR3 totals 15 residues. V dropped 6 bases and J dropped 5; count of bases not matched to a gene: 9. Looked up from germline, CDR1 is MNHEY and CDR2 is SVGAGI. This CDR3 reads CASSYGAGGHNEQFF. In DNA form, the CDR3 reads TGTGCCAGCAGCTATGGGGCAGGGGGCCACAATGAGCAGTTCTTC.

The chain has TRBV7-2 and TRBJ2-5, with D unresolved. In germline, CDR1 is SGHTA, CDR2 FQGNSA. CDR3 length: 14 amino acids. With 1 base removed from V and 9 bases from J, the gap between germline ends came to 15 bases. The CDR3: CASSLVRTLSAQYF. The CDR3 nucleotides are TGTGCCAGCAGCTTAGTTCGCACCTTATCGGCCCAGTACTTC.

For the CDR3, the DNA is TGTGCCAGCAGACAGGGCCTGAACACTGAAGCTTTCTTT. This codes for CASRQGLNTEAFF. The chain uses TRBV14 and TRBJ1-1; D may be TRBD1 (6 bases). The CDR3 sequence is 13 residues long. V was shortened by 6 bases and J by 0 bases, with 8 bases between the two germline ends. Germline loops: CDR1 SGHDN, CDR2 FVKESK.

This sequence joins TRBV6-6 and TRBJ1-4; D remains ambiguous. This CDR3 is built from 14 residues. Between the trimmed V and J ends, which lost 6 bases and 2 bases, there was a span of 10 bases. The germline CDR1 and CDR2 sequences are MNHNY and SVGAGI (reference sequence). CDR3 loop: CASRFSGTNEKLFF. As DNA, the CDR3 is TGTGCCAGCAGGTTTTCGGGGACTAATGAAAAACTGTTTTTT.

The chain employs TRBV6-5 and TRBJ2-3; TRBD1 might be the D (5 bases). CDR3 length: 14 residues. V lost 6 bases, J lost 1 base, and 11 bases lay in between. Germline lookup yields CDR1 MNHEY and CDR2 SVGAGI. CDR3: CASSAGYRTDTQYF. DNA of the CDR3: TGTGCCAGCAGCGCAGGGTATCGCACAGATACGCAGTATTTT.